What follows is one T cell receptor beta chain and its context. Both 60 Vbeta primers and 13 Jbeta primers went into the PCR. The table came from immunoSEQ multiplex PCR; TCRdb's copy has only in-frame clones and leaves some out. The sample consists of a few hundred thousand clones, around 80% of them appearing once. The germline V gene has CDR1 MGHRA and CDR2 YSYEKL. Trimming took 0 bases from V and 4 from J, leaving 12 bases between them. The CDR3 is 15 amino acids. The data were obtained in a study of cytomegalovirus exposure and HLA in healthy donors. Sequencing used PBMCs. The chain recombines TRBV4-1 with TRBJ2-5; TRBD1 is a possible D gene (6 bases). This clonotype was obtained from a woman between 55 and 75 years old in good health and CMV-seropositive. Here the CDR3 reads CASSQEGARAETQYF. CDR3 coding DNA: TGCGCCAGCAGCCAAGAGGGGGCGCGGGCAGAGACCCAGTACTTC.